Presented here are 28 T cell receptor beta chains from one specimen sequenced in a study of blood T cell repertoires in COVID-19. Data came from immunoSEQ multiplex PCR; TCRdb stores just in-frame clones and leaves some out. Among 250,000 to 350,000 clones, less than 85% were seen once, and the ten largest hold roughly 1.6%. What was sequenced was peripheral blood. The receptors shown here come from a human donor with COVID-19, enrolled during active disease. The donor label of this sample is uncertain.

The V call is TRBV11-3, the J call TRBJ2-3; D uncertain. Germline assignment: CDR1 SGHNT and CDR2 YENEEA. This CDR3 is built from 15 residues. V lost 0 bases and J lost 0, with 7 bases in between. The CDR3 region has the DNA TGTGCCAGCAGCTTAGAGGGCAGTAGCACAGATACGCAGTATTTT. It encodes CASSLEGSSTDTQYF.

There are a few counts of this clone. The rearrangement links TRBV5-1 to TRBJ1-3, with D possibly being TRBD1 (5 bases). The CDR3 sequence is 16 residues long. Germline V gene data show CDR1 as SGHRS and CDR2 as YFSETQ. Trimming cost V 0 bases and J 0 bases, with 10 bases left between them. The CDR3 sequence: CASSLGQTSSGNTIYF. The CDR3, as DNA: TGCGCCAGCAGCTTGGGACAGACCAGCTCTGGAAACACCATATATTTT.

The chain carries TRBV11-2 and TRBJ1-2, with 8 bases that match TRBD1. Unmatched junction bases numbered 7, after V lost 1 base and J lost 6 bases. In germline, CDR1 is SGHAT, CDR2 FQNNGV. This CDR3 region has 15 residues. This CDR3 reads CASSLGLQGVNGYTF. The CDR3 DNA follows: TGTGCCAGCAGCTTAGGGCTACAGGGGGTGAATGGCTACACCTTC. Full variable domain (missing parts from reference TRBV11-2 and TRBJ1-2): EAGVAQSPRYKIIEKRQSVAFWCNPISGHATLYWYQQILGQGPKLLIQFQNNGVVDDSQLPKDRFSAERLKGVDSTLKIQPAKLEDSAVYLCASSLGLQGVNGYTFGSGTRLTVV.

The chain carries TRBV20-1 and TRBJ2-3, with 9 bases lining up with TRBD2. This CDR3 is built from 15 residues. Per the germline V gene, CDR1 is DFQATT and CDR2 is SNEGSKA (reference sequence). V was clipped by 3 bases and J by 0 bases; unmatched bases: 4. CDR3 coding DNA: TGCAGTGCTAGTGGGCGGGAGGGTAGCACAGATACGCAGTATTTT. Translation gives CSASGREGSTDTQYF.

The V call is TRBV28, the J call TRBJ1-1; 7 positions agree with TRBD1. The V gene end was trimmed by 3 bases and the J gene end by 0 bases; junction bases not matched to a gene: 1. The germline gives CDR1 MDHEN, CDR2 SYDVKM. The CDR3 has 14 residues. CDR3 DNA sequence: TGTGCCAGCAGTTTCACAGGGGTGAACACTGAAGCTTTCTTT. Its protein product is CASSFTGVNTEAFF.

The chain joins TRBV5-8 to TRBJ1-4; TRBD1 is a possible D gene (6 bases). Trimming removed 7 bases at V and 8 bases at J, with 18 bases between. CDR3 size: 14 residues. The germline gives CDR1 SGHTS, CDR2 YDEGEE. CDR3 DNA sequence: TGTGCCAGCCGCCGGGCGGGGGCTACGGAAAAACTGTTTTTT. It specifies CASRRAGATEKLFF.

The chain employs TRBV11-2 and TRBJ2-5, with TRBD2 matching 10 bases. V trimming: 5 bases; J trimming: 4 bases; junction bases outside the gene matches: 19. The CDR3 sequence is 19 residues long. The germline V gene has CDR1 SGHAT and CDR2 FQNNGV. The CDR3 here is CASSGVILKREGVRETQYF. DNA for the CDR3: TGTGCCAGCAGCGGGGTAATTTTAAAGCGGGAGGGCGTTCGAGAGACCCAGTACTTC.

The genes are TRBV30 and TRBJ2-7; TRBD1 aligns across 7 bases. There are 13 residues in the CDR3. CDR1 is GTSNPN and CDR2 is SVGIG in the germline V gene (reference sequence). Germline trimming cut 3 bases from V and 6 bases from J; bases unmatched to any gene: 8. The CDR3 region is CAWRLYRGLEQYF. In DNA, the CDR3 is TGTGCCTGGAGGCTGTACAGGGGTCTCGAGCAGTACTTC.

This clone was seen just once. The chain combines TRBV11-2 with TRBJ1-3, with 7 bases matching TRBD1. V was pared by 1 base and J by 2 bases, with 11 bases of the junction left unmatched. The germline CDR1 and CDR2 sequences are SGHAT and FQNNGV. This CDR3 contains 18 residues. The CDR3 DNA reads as TGTGCCAGCAGCTTAGGGCGGGGACAGAGTCGAACTGGAAACACCATATATTTT. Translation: CASSLGRGQSRTGNTIYF.

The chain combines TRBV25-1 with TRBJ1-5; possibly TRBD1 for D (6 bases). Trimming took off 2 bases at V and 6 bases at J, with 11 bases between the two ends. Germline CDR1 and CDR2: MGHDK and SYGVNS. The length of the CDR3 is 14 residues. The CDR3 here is CASSEDIRGQPQHF. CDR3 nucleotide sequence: TGTGCCAGCAGTGAAGACATCAGGGGTCAGCCCCAGCATTTT. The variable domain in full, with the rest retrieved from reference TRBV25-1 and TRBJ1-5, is EADIYQTPRYLVIGTGKKITLECSQTMGHDKMYWYQQDPGMELHLIHYSYGVNSTEKGDLSSESTVSRIRTEHFPLTLESARPSHTSQYLCASSEDIRGQPQHFGDGTRLSIL.

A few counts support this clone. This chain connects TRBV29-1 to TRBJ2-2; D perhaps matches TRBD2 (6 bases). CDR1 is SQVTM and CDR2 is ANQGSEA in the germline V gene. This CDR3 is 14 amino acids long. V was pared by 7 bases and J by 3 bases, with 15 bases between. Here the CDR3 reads CSALGTQYTGELFF. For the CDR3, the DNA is TGCAGCGCTCTAGGGACTCAATACACCGGGGAGCTGTTTTTT.

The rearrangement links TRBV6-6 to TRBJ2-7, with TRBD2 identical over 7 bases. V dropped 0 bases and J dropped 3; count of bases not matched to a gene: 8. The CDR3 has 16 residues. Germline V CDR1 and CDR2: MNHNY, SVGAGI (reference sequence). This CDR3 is CASSYSPGGEGYEQYF. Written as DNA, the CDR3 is TGTGCCAGCAGTTACTCGCCTGGGGGGGAGGGCTACGAGCAGTACTTC.

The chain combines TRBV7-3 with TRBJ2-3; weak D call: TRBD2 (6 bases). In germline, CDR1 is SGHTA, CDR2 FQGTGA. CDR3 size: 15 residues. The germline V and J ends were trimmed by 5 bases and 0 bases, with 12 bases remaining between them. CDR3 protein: CASSPLSGSTDTQYF. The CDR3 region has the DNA TGTGCCAGCAGCCCGCTTAGCGGTAGCACAGATACGCAGTATTTT.

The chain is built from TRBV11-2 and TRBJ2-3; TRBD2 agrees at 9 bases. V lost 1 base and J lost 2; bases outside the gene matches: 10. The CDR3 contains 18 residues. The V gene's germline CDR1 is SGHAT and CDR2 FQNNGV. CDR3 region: CASSLVAGGPVVTDTQYF. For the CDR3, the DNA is TGTGCCAGCAGCTTAGTTGCGGGAGGGCCGGTGGTCACAGATACGCAGTATTTT.

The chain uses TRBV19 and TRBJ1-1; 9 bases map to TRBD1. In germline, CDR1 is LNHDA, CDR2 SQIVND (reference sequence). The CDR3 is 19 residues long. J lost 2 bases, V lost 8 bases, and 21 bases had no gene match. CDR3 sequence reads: CASHPLLIGQGFRNTEAFF. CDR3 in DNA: TGTGCCAGTCACCCCCTCCTGATAGGACAGGGGTTCAGAAACACTGAAGCTTTCTTT.

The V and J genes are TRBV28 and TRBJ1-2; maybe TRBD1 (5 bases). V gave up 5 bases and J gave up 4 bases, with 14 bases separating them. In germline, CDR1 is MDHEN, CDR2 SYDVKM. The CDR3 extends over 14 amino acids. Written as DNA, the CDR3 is TGTGCCAGCAGTCCCACAGGCAGCCCCTATGGCTACACCTTC. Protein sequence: CASSPTGSPYGYTF.

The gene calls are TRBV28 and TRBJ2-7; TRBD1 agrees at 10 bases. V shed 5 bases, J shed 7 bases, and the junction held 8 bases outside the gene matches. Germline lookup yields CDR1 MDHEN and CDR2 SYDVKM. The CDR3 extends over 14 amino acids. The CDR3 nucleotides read TGTGCCAGCAGTCCTCGACAGGGGGCCGATGAGCAGTACTTC. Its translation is CASSPRQGADEQYF.

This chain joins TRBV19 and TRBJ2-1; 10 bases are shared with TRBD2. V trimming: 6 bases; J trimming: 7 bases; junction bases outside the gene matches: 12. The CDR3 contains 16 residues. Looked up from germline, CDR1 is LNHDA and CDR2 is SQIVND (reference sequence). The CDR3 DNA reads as TGTGCCAGTAGCCGAGCCCGGACTAGCGGAGCAAATGAGCAGTTCTTC. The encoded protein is CASSRARTSGANEQFF.

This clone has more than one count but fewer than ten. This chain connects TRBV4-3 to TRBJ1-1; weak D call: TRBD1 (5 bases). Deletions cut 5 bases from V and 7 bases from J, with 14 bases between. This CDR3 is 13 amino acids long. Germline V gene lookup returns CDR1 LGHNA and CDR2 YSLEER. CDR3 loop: CASSDGGAFEAFF. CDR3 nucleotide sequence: TGCGCCAGCAGCGATGGTGGGGCCTTTGAAGCTTTCTTT.

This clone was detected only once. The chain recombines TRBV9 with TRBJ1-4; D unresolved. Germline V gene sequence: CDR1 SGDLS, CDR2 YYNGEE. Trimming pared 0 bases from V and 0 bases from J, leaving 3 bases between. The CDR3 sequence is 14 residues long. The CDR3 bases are TGTGCCAGCAGCGTAGCTCCAACTAATGAAAAACTGTTTTTT. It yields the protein CASSVAPTNEKLFF.

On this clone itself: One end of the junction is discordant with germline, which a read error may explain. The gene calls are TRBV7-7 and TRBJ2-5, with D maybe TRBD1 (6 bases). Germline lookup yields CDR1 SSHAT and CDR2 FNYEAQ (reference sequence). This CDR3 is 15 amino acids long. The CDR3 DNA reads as TGTGCTAGCAGCCCCGTAAGGGGACAACAAGAGACCCAGTACTTC. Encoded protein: CASSPVRGQQETQYF.

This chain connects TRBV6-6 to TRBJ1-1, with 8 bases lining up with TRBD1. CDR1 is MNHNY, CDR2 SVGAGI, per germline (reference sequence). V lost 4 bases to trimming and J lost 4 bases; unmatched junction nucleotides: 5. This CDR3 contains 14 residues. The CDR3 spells CASSFQGAVTEAFF. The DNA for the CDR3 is TGTGCCAGCAGTTTCCAGGGGGCAGTCACTGAAGCTTTCTTT.

Written as DNA, the CDR3 is TGCAGCGCGGGGACAGGGGATTATGGCTACACCTTC. This translates into CSAGTGDYGYTF. This chain joins TRBV29-1 and TRBJ1-2; 10 bases are a match to TRBD1. Losses at the gene ends were 7 bases for V and 5 bases for J; bases not matched to a gene: 4. From germline, CDR1 is SQVTM and CDR2 ANQGSEA. This CDR3 is 12 amino acids long.

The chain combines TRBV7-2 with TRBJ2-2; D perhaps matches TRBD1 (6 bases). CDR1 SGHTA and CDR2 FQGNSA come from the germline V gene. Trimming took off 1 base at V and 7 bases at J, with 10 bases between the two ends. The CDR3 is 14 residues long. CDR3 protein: CASSLDRVGGELFF. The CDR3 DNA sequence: TGTGCCAGCAGCTTAGACAGGGTAGGCGGGGAGCTGTTTTTT. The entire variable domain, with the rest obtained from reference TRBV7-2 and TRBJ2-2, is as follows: GAGVSQSPSNKVTEKGKDVELRCDPISGHTALYWYRQSLGQGLEFLIYFQGNSAPDKSGLPSDRFSAERTGGSVSTLTIQRTQQEDSAVYLCASSLDRVGGELFFGEGSRLTVL.

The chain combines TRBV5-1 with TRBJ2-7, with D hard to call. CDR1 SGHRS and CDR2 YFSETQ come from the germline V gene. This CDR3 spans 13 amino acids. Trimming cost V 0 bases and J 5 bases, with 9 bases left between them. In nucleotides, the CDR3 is TGCGCCAGCAGCTTGGTACAGAGCAACGAGCAGTACTTC. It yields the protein CASSLVQSNEQYF.

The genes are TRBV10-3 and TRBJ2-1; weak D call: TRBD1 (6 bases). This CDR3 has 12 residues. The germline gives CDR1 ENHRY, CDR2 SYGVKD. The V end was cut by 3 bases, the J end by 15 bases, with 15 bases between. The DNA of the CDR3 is TGTGCCATCAGTGACAGCGCCCAGGGGTGGTTCTTC. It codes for CAISDSAQGWFF.

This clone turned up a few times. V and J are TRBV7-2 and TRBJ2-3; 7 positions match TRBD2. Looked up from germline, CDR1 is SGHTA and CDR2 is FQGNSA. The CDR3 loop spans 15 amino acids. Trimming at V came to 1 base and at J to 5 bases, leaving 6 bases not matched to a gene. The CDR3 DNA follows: TGTGCCAGCAGCTTAGTGGTGGGAGGGTTAGATACGCAGTATTTT. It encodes CASSLVVGGLDTQYF.

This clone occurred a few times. CDR3 in DNA: TGTGCCAGCAGCTTAGGGCACCCCGGACAGAACACTGAAGCTTTCTTT. This codes for CASSLGHPGQNTEAFF. V gene TRBV11-3 combines with J gene TRBJ1-1; a weak D match, TRBD1 (5 bases). This CDR3 has 16 amino acids. V lost 1 base to trimming and J lost 1 base, with 13 bases between them. Per germline, CDR1 SGHNT and CDR2 YENEEA.